One sample yielded the 10 T cell receptor beta chains listed below, sequenced in a study of Graves' ophthalmopathy and Graves' hyperthyroidism. RNA transcripts served as template for amplifying TCR beta CDR3 sequences. RT-PCR in the first round used HTBI primers; a second-round multiplex PCR followed. Each CDR3 protein is one row after TCRdb ran MiXCR on the multiplex PCR reads. The sample lists fewer than 70,000 distinct CDR3 sequences; less than 65% were seen once. Sequenced: peripheral blood. These receptors were collected from an adult woman with Graves' ophthalmopathy.

By share of the sample, this clonotype is medium-sized (0.01 to 0.1%). The rearrangement joins TRBV24-1 to TRBJ2-2, with D uncertain. In germline, CDR1 is KGHDR, CDR2 SFDVKD. V was shortened by 6 bases and J by 5 bases, with 12 bases between the two germline ends. This CDR3 spans 14 amino acids. The CDR3 region has the DNA TGTGCCACCAGTTGGTCGAGAGGTACCGGGGAGCTGTTTTTT. Protein: CATSWSRGTGELFF.

This clonotype showed up many times. V usage is TRBV5-1 and J usage is TRBJ1-2, with TRBD1 as a possible D gene (5 bases). Germline values: CDR1 SGHRS, CDR2 YFSETQ. The CDR3 spans 15 residues. V lost 1 base, J lost 2 bases, and 12 bases lay in between. The CDR3 loop is CASSLSAGSNYGYTF. CDR3 nucleotides: TGCGCCAGCAGCTTGTCGGCAGGGTCCAACTATGGCTACACCTTC.

This clonotype was observed a few times. This chain uses TRBV7-2 with TRBJ1-3; D is uncertain. The CDR3 has 15 amino acids. The V and J ends lost 1 base and 2 bases respectively, with 9 bases between them. The V gene's germline CDR1 is SGHTA and CDR2 FQGNSA. The CDR3 is CASSLEGPAGNTIYF. CDR3 nucleotides: TGTGCCAGCAGCTTAGAGGGCCCAGCTGGAAACACCATATATTTT.

The V gene is TRBV20-1, the J gene TRBJ2-7; D gene unclear. The ends were cut back, 5 bases at V and 5 bases at J, with 13 bases in the middle. The CDR3 has 12 amino acids. Per the germline V gene, CDR1 is DFQATT and CDR2 is SNEGSKA (reference sequence). For the CDR3, the DNA is TGCAGTGCTGCCCCCAGGAAGGACGAGCAGTACTTC. Translated: CSAAPRKDEQYF.

This clonotype was counted at least ten times. The V call is TRBV5-1, the J call TRBJ2-2; possible D gene TRBD2, 6 bases. The V end was cut by 5 bases, the J end by 7 bases, with 18 bases between. The CDR3 runs to 15 residues. Germline lookup yields CDR1 SGHRS and CDR2 YFSETQ. The CDR3 nucleotides read TGCGCCAGCAGATTACTCCCTACTAGCCACGGGGAGCTGTTTTTT. This gives the protein CASRLLPTSHGELFF. Based on the CDR3 plus reference TRBV5-1 and TRBJ2-2, the full variable domain is KAGVTQTPRYLIKTRGQQVTLSCSPISGHRSVSWYQQTPGQGLQFLFEYFSETQRNKGNFPGRFSGRQFSNSRSEMNVSTLELGDSALYLCASRLLPTSHGELFFGEGSRLTVL.

The V and J genes are TRBV15 and TRBJ2-7; no reliable D call. Deletions cut 0 bases from V and 3 bases from J, with 9 bases between. The CDR3 has 14 amino acids. Germline-derived CDR1 and CDR2 are LNHNV and YYDKDF (reference sequence). CDR3 DNA: TGTGCCACCAGCAGAGATCCCCCGCTCTACGAGCAGTACTTC. Its translation: CATSRDPPLYEQYF.

Concerning this clonotype: It may be a read error: a sequence one base away is much more abundant. The genes are TRBV12-5 and TRBJ2-2; 10 bases agree with TRBD1. Looked up from germline, CDR1 is LGHNT and CDR2 is FRNRAP. The CDR3 is made up of 18 amino acids. CDR3 residues: CASGLAYGQGGNTGKLFF. CDR3 DNA sequence: TGTGCTAGTGGTTTGGCTTACGGACAGGGGGGCAACACCGGGAAGCTGTTTTTT.

As regards this clonotype: At one of its ends the junction is not consistent with the germline gene, which may arise from a read error. This chain joins TRBV20-1 and TRBJ1-5; no firm D call. CDR1 DFQATT and CDR2 SNEGSKA come from the germline V gene (reference sequence). CDR3 size: 13 residues. In DNA form, the CDR3 reads TGTGACACCTTAGGGCCCAGCAATCAGCCCCAGCATTTT. Translated, it gives CDTLGPSNQPQHF.

V gene TRBV20-1 combines with J gene TRBJ2-1; D may be TRBD2 (5 bases). V lost 5 bases and J lost 10, with 18 bases in between. The CDR3 loop spans 13 amino acids. Germline loops: CDR1 DFQATT, CDR2 SNEGSKA (reference sequence). As DNA, the CDR3 is TGCAGTGCTGCCTATAGGGAGACCGGGGAGCAGTTCTTC. It is translated as CSAAYRETGEQFF.

As to this clonotype: A much bigger clone sits one base away, suggesting this may be a read error. This sequence joins TRBV18 and TRBJ1-6; tentatively, D is TRBD1 (5 bases). From germline, CDR1 is KGHSH and CDR2 LQKENI. The CDR3 sequence is 13 residues long. Written as DNA, the CDR3 is TGTGCCCGCTCACCACAGGATAATTCACCCCTCCACTTT. Residues: CARSPQDNSPLHF.